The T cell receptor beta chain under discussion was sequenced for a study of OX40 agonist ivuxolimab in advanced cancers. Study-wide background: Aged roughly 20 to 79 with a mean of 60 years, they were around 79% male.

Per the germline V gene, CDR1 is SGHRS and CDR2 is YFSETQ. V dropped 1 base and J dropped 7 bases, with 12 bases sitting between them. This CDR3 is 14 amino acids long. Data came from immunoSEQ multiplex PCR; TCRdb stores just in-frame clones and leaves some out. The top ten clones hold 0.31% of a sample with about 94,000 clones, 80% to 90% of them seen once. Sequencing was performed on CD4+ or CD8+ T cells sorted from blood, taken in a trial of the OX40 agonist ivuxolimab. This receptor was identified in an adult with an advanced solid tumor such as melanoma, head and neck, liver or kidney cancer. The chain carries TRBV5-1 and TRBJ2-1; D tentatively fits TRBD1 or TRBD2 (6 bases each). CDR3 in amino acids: CASSLPGAGNEQFF. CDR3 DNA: TGCGCCAGCAGCTTGCCGGGGGCGGGGAATGAGCAGTTCTTC.